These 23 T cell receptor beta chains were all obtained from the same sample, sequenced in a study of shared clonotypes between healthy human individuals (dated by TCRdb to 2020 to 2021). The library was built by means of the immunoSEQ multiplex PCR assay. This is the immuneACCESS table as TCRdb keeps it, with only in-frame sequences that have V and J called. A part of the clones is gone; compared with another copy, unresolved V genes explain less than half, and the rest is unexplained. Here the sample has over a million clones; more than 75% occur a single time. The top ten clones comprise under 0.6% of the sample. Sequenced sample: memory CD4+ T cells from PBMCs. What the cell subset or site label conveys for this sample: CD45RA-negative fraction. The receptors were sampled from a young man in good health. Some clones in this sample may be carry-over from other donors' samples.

In DNA, the CDR3 is TGTGCCAGCAGCGTAGTCTGGCTTCGGGGGTTCAATGCGGGCTACACCTTC. Residues: CASSVVWLRGFNAGYTF. The V and J genes are TRBV9 and TRBJ1-2; possibly TRBD1 for D (5 bases). This CDR3 is 17 amino acids long. V was clipped by 0 bases and J by 8 bases, with 23 bases between them. Germline values: CDR1 SGDLS, CDR2 YYNGEE.

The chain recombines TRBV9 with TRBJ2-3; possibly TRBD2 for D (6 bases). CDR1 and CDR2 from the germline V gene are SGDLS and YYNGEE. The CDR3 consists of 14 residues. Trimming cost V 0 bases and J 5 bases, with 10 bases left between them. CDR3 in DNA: TGTGCCAGCAGCGTAGACGGGAGCGTAGATACGCAGTATTTT. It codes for CASSVDGSVDTQYF.

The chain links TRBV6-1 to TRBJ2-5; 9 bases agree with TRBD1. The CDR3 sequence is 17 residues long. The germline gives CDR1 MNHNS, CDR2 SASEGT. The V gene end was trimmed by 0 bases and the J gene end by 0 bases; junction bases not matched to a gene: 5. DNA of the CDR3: TGTGCCAGCAGTGAAGCAGCCGGGACAGGGTACCAAGAGACCCAGTACTTC. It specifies CASSEAAGTGYQETQYF.

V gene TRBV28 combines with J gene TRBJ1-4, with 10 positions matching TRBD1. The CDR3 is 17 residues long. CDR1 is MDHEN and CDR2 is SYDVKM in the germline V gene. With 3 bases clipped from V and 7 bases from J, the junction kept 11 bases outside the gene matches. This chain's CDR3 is CASSFGQDGTGAEKLFF. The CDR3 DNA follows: TGTGCCAGCAGTTTTGGGCAGGACGGGACAGGGGCTGAAAAACTGTTTTTT.

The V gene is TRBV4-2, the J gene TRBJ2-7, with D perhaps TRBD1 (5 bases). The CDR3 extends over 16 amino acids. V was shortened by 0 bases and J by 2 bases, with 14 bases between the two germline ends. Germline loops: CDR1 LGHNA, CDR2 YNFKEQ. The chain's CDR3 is CASSQENGQGAYEQYF. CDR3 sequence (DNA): TGTGCCAGCAGCCAAGAAAATGGGCAGGGTGCCTACGAGCAGTACTTC.

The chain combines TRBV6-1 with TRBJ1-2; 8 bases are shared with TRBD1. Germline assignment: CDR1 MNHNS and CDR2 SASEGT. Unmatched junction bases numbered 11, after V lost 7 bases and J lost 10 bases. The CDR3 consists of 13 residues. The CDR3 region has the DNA TGTGCCAGCACCCCGGACGGACAGGGAGCCTACACCTTC. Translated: CASTPDGQGAYTF.

In DNA form, the CDR3 reads TGTGCCAGCGGGGGACAGGGGAACACCGGGGAGCTGTTTTTT. This translates into CASGGQGNTGELFF. This chain links TRBV25-1 with TRBJ2-2, with 9 bases matching TRBD1. The CDR3 length is 14 residues. Germline V gene lookup returns CDR1 MGHDK and CDR2 SYGVNS. V shed 8 bases, J shed 1 base, and the junction held 2 bases outside the gene matches.

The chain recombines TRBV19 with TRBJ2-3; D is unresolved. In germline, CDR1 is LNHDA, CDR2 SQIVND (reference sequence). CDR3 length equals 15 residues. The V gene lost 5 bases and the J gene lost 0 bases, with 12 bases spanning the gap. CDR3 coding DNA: TGTGCCAGTAGTTCCCGAGAGACTAGCACAGATACGCAGTATTTT. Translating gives CASSSRETSTDTQYF.

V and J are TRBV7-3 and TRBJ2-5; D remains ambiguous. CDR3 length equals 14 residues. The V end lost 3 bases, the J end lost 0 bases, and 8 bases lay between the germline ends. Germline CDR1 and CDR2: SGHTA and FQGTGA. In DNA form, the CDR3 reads TGTGCCAGCAGCTTGGGCCTGTACCAAGAGACCCAGTACTTC. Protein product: CASSLGLYQETQYF.

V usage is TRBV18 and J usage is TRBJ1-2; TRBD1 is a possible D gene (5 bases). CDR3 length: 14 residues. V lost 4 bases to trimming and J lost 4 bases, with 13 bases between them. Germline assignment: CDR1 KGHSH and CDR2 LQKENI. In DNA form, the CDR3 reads TGTGCCAGCTCACTCACAGGAGACTCCTATGGCTACACCTTC. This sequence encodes CASSLTGDSYGYTF.

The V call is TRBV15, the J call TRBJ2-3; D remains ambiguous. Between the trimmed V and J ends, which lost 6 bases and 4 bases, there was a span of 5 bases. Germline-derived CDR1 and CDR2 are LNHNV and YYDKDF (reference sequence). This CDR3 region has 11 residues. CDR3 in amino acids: CATRVADTQYF. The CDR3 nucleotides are TGTGCCACCAGGGTTGCAGATACGCAGTATTTT.

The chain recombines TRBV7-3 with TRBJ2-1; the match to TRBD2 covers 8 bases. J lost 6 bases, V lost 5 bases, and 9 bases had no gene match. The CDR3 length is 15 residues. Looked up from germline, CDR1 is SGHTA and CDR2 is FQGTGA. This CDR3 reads CASSQRGGRINEQFF. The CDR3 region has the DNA TGTGCCAGCAGCCAAAGGGGCGGGAGGATCAATGAGCAGTTCTTC. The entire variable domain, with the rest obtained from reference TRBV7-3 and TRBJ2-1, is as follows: GAGVSQTPSNKVTEKGKYVELRCDPISGHTALYWYRQSLGQGPEFLIYFQGTGAADDSGLPNDRFFAVRPEGSVSTLKIQRTERGDSAVYLCASSQRGGRINEQFFGPGTRLTVL.

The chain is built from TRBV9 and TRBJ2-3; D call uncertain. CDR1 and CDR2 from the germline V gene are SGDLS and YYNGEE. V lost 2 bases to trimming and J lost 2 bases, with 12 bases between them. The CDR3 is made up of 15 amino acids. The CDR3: CASSVDTSHTDTQYF. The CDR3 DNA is TGTGCCAGCAGCGTCGACACGTCACACACAGATACGCAGTATTTT.

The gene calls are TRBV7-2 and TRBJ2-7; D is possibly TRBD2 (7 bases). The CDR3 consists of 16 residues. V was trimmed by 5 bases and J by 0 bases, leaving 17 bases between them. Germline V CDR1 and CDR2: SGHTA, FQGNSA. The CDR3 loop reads CASSPKGGGLSYEQYF. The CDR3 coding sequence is TGTGCCAGCAGCCCAAAAGGGGGGGGACTCTCCTACGAGCAGTACTTC.

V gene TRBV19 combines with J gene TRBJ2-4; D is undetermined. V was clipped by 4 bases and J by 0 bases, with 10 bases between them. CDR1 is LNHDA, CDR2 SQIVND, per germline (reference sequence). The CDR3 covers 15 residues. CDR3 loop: CASSTIEVAKNIQYF. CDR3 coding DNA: TGTGCCAGTAGTACAATCGAAGTAGCCAAAAACATTCAGTACTTC. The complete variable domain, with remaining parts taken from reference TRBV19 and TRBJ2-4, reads DGGITQSPKYLFRKEGQNVTLSCEQNLNHDAMYWYRQDPGQGLRLIYYSQIVNDFQKGDIAEGYSVSREKKESFPLTVTSAQKNPTAFYLCASSTIEVAKNIQYFGAGTRLSVL.

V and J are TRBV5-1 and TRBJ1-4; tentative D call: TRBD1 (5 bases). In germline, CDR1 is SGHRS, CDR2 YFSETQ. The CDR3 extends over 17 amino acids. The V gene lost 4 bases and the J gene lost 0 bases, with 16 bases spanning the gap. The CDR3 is CASSPPPTGPTNEKLFF. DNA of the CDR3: TGCGCCAGCAGCCCACCCCCCACAGGCCCAACTAATGAAAAACTGTTTTTT.

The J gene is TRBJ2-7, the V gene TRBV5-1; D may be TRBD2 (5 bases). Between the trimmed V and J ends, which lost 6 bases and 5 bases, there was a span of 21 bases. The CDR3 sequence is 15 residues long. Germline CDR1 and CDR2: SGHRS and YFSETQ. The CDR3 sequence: CASTRQDGDEHEQYF. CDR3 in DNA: TGCGCCAGCACCCGTCAGGACGGGGATGAGCACGAGCAGTACTTC.

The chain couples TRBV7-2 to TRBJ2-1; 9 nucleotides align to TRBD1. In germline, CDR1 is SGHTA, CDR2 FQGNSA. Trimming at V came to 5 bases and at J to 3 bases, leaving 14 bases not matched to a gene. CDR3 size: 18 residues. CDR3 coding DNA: TGTGCCAGCAGCCCTTCACCGGGACAGGGAATAAACTACAATGAGCAGTTCTTC. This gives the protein CASSPSPGQGINYNEQFF.

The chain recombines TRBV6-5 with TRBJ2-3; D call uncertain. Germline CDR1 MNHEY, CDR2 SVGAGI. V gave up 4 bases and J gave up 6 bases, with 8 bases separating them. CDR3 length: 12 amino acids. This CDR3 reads CASSLDMDTQYF. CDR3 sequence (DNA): TGTGCCAGCAGTTTAGACATGGATACGCAGTATTTT.

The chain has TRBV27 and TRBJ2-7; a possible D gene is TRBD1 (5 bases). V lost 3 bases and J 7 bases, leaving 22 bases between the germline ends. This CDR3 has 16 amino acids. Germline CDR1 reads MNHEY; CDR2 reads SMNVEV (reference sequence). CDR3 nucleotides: TGTGCCAGCAGTTTCGGGCCCAGGGATCGTCCGCGAGAGCAGTACTTC. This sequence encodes CASSFGPRDRPREQYF.

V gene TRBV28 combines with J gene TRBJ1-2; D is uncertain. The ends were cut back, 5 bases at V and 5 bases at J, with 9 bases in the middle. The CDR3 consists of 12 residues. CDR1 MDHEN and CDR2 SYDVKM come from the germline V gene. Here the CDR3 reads CASSIGYYGYTF. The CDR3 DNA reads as TGTGCCAGCAGTATTGGATATTATGGCTACACCTTC.

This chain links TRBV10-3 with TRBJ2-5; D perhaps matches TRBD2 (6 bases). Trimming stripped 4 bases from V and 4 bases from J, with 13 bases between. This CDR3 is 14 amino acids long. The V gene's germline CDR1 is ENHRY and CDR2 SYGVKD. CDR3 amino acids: CAISGGPGGETQYF. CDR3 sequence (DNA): TGTGCCATCAGTGGGGGACCCGGGGGAGAGACCCAGTACTTC.

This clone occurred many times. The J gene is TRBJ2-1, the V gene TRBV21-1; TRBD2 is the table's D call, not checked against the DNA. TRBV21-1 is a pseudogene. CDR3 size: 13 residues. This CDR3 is CAMGSGGYNEQFF. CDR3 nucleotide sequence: TGTGCCATGGGTAGCGGGGGATACAATGAGCAGTTCTTC.